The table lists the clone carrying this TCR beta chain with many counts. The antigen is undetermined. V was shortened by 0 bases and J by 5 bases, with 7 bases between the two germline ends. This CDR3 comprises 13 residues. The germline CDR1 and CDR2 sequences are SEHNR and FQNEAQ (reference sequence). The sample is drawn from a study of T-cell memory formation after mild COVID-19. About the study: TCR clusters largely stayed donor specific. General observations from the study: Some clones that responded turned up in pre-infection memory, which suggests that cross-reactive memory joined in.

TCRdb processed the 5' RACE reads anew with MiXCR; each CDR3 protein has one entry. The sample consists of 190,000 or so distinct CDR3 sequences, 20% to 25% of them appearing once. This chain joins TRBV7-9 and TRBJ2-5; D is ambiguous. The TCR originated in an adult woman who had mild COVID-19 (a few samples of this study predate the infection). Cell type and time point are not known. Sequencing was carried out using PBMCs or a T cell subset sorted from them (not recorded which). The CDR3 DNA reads TGTGCCAGCAGCTTAGCCCTTTCGGAGACCCAGTACTTC. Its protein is CASSLALSETQYF. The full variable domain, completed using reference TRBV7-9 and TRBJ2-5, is DTGVSQNPRHKITKRGQNVTFRCDPISEHNRLYWYRQTLGQGPEFLTYFQNEAQLEKSRLLSDRFSAERPKGSFSTLEIQRTEQGDSAMYLCASSLALSETQYFGPGTRLLVL.